One T cell receptor (beta chain) is described in this entry. The antigen is unknown. Some clones are missing from TCRdb's copy, which holds only in-frame ones; the method was immunoSEQ multiplex PCR. This table holds over a million clones, 70% to 80% found once. V was clipped by 8 bases and J by 5 bases, with 19 bases between them. The germline gives CDR1 MNHNY, CDR2 SVGAGI (reference sequence). There are 14 residues in the CDR3. This entry is derived from a study of shared clonotypes between healthy human individuals. Study background: Three plates each covered CD4 naive and memory; CD8 naive two, CD8 memory one. Study-wide findings and caveats: Among the subsets, naive ones generally showed larger estimated richness than memory ones.

This chain uses TRBV6-6 with TRBJ2-7; D remains unclear. The receptor was isolated from a man aged 18 to 29 in good health. Some clones in this sample may be carry-over from other donors' samples. The sequenced sample was memory CD4+ T cells from PBMCs. Indicated subset: CD45RA-negative fraction. CDR3 nucleotide sequence: TGTGCCAGCCGGCCCAGGAACCCGTGGGACGAGCAGTACTTC. Its translation: CASRPRNPWDEQYF.